Described below is a single TCR beta chain sequence and its context. What it binds is not known. The source of the sample is a study of brain T cells in children with intractable seizures. General study findings and limits: Patients' HCMV serostatus was unknown; virus specificity rests on CDR3 similarity alone. Clones missing pre-surgery may reflect undersampling of that blood sample.

Sequencing used immunoSEQ multiplex PCR; TCRdb keeps in-frame clones, though not all of them. This table has 75,000 to 80,000 clones, about 93% appearing once. This CDR3 region has 12 residues. V was shortened by 4 bases and J by 4 bases, with 5 bases between the two germline ends. The germline V gene encodes CDR1 SGHDN and CDR2 FVKESK. Surgery cases with the highest brain T cell transcript signatures were chosen for sequencing. This clonotype originated in a boy under three years old with tuberous sclerosis and intractable seizures. The source material was peripheral blood, sampled at surgery. The rearrangement links TRBV14 to TRBJ2-1; D gene ambiguous. In DNA, the CDR3 is TGTGCCAGCAGCCCTTATTACAATGAGCAGTTCTTC. Residues: CASSPYYNEQFF.